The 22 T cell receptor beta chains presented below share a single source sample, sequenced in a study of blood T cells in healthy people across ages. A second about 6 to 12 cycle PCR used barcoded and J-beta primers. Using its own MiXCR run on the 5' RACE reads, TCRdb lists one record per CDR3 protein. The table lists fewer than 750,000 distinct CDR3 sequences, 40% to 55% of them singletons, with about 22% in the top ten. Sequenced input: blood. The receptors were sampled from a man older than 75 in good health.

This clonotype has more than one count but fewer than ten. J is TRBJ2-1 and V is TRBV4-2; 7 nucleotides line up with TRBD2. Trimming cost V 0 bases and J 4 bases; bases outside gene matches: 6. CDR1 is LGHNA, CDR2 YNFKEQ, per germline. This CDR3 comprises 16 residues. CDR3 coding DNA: TGTGCCAGCAGCCAAGAAGGCGGGAGAGTGTACAATGAGCAGTTCTTC. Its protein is CASSQEGGRVYNEQFF.

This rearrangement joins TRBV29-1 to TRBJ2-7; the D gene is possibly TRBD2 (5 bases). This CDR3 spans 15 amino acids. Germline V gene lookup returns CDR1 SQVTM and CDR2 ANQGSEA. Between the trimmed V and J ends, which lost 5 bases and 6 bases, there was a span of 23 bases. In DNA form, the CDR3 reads TGCAGCGTTATAACTCGGAGCGCCGGGATCCGCGAGCAGTACTTC. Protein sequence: CSVITRSAGIREQYF.

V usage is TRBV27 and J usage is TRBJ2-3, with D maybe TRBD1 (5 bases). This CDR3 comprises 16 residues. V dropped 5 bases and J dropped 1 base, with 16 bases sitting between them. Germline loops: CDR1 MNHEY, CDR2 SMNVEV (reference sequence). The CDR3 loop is CASSPQGVRGTDTQYF. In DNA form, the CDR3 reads TGTGCCAGCAGTCCCCAGGGTGTACGGGGCACAGATACGCAGTATTTT.

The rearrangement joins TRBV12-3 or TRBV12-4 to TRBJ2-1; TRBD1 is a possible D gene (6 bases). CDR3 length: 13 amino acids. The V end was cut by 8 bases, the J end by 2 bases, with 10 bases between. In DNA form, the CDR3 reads TGTGCCAGCGCAGGGGAAACCTACAATGAGCAGTTCTTC. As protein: CASAGETYNEQFF.

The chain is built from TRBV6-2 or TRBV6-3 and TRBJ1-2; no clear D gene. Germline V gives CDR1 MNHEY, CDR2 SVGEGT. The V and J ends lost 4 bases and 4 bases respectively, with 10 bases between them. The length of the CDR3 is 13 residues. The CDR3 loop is CASSSTVIYGYTF. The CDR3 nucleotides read TGTGCCAGCAGTTCTACAGTTATCTATGGCTACACCTTC.

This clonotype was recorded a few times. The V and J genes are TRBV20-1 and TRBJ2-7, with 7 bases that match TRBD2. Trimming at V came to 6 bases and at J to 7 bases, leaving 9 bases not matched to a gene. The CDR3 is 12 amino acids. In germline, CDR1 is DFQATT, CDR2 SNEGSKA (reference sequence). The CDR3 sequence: CSAPAGYNEQYF. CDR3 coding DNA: TGCAGTGCCCCAGCGGGGTACAATGAGCAGTACTTC.

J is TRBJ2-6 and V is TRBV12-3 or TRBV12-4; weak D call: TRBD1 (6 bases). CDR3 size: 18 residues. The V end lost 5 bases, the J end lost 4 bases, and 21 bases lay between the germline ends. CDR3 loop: CASSPRQVARLGANVLTF. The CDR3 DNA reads TGTGCCAGCAGTCCCAGACAGGTGGCCAGGTTAGGGGCCAACGTCCTGACTTTC.

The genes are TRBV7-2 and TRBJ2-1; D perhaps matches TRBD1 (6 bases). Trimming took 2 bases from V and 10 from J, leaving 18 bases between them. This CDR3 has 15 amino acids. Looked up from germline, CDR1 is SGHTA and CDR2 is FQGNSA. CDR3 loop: CASSLTGTPYLEQFF. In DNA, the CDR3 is TGTGCCAGCAGCTTAACCGGGACACCTTACTTGGAGCAGTTCTTC.

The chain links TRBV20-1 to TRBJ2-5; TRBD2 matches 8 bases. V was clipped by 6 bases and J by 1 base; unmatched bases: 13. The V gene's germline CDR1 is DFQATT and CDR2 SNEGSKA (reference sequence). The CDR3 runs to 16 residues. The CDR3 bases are TGCAGTGCCTCCGGACTAGCCCCAAACCTCCAAGAGACCCAGTACTTC. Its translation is CSASGLAPNLQETQYF.

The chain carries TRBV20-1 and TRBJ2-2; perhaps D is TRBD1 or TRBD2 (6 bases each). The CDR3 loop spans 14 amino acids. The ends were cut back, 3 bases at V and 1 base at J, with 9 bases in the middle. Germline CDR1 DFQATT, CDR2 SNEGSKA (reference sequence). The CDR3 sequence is CSARGGVNTGELFF. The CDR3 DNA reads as TGCAGTGCTAGGGGGGGCGTGAACACCGGGGAGCTGTTTTTT.

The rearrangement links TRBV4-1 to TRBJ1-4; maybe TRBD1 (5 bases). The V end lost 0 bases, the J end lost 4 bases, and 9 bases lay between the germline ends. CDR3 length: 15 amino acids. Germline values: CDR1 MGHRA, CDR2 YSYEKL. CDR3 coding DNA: TGCGCCAGCAGCCAAGATCAGGGTTTTAATGAAAAACTGTTTTTT. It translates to CASSQDQGFNEKLFF.

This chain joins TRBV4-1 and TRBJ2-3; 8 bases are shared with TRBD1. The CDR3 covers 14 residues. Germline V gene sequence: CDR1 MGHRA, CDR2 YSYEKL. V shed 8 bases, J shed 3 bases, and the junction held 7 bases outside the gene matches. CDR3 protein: CASGRQGLTDTQYF. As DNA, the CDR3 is TGCGCCAGCGGCAGACAGGGGTTGACAGATACGCAGTATTTT.

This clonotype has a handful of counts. CDR3 amino acids: CSVRRDTEAFF. For the CDR3, the DNA is TGCAGCGTGCGGAGGGACACTGAAGCTTTCTTT. The chain uses TRBV29-1 and TRBJ1-1; no definite D call. The V end was cut by 6 bases, the J end by 3 bases, with 8 bases between. Per the germline V gene, CDR1 is SQVTM and CDR2 is ANQGSEA. The CDR3 has 11 amino acids.

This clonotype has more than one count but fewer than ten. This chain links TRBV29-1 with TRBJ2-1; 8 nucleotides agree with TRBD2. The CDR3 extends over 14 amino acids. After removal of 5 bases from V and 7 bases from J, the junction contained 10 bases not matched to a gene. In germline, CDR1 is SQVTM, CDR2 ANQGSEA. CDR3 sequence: CSVRSWSGRNEQFF. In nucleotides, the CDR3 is TGCAGCGTTAGGAGTTGGAGCGGGAGAAATGAGCAGTTCTTC.

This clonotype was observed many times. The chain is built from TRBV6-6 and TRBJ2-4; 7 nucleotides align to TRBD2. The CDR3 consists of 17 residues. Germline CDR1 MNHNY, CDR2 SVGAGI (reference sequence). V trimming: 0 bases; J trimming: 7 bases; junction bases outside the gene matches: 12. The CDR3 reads CASSYSGRVGARNIQYF. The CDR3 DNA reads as TGTGCCAGCAGTTACTCGGGGAGGGTGGGAGCTCGGAACATTCAGTACTTC.

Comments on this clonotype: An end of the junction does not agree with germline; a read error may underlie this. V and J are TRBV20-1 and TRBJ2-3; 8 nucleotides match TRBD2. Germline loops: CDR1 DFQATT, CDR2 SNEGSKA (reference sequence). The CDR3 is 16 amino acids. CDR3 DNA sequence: TGCGGTGCTCTGGGTGCTAGCGGGCGACGCACAGATACGCAGTATTTT. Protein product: CGALGASGRRTDTQYF.

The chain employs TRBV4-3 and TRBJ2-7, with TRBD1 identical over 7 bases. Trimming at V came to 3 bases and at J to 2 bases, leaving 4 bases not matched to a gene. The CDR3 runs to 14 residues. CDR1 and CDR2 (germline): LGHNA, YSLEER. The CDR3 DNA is TGCGCCAGCAGCCAGGACAGGAAACCCTACGAGCAGTACTTC. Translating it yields CASSQDRKPYEQYF.

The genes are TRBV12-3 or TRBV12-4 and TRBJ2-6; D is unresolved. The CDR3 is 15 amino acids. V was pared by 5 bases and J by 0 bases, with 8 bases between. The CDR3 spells CASSLRTSGANVLTF. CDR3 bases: TGTGCCAGCAGTCTACGGACCTCTGGGGCCAACGTCCTGACTTTC.

The CDR3 reads CASSPYSTDNEQYF. CDR3 DNA sequence: TGTGCCAGCAGTCCATACTCAACGGACAATGAGCAGTACTTC. V and J are TRBV7-2 and TRBJ2-5; a possible D gene is TRBD1 (5 bases). CDR1 SGHTA and CDR2 FQGNSA come from the germline V gene. The V and J ends lost 6 bases and 11 bases respectively, with 22 bases between them. The CDR3 totals 14 residues.

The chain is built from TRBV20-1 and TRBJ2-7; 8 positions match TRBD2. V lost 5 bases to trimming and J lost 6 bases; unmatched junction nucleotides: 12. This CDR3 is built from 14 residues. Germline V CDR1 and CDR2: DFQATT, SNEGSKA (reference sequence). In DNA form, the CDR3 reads TGCAGTGCTCTTTCCCCGGGACTAGGGTCCGAGCAGTACTTC. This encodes CSALSPGLGSEQYF.

CDR3 coding DNA: TGTGCCAGCTCATCCCGGGAAGAGATGCAAGAGACCCAGTACTTC. Protein sequence: CASSSREEMQETQYF. The chain couples TRBV18 to TRBJ2-5; tentatively, D is TRBD2 (5 bases). V lost 5 bases, J lost 2 bases, and 15 bases lay in between. CDR3 length equals 15 residues. Germline values: CDR1 KGHSH, CDR2 LQKENI.

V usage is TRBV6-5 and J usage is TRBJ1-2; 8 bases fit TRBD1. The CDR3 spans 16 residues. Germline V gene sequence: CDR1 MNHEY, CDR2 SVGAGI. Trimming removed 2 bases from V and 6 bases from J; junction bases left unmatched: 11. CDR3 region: CASSYLAPVTGDGYTF. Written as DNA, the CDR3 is TGTGCCAGCAGTTACCTCGCTCCTGTGACAGGGGATGGCTACACCTTC.